This note documents a single TCR beta chain sequence. The antigen is undetermined. The data were taken from a study of memory B cells and T cells in multiple sclerosis. Whole-study findings and limits: Clone-set sizes differed between compartments, so shared clonotype counts needed normalization.

Profiling relied on immunoSEQ multiplex PCR, and the TCRdb table lists in-frame clones only, not all of them. The sample lists 40,000 to 50,000 clones, over 70% seen once, with more than 0.95% in the top ten. CFSE-dim autoproliferating and CFSE-high non-proliferating T cells from unstimulated culture were sequenced separately. Pooled replicate wells came from approximately 5x10^7 CFSE-labeled PBMCs cultured roughly seven days without stimulus. The PBMCs received about 0.51 uM CFSE and serum-free culture with no added stimuli. Trimming took off 0 bases at V and 4 bases at J, with 7 bases between the two ends. CDR1 is MNHEY and CDR2 is SVGAGI in the germline V gene. CDR3 length: 14 residues.

This sequence was found in a human donor with multiple sclerosis. V is TRBV6-5 and J is TRBJ1-5, with a tentative D call TRBD1 (5 bases). Sequencing used PBMCs from blood kept in culture. CDR3 amino acids: CASSYSEGNQPQHF. In nucleotides, the CDR3 is TGTGCCAGCAGTTACTCCGAGGGGAATCAGCCCCAGCATTTT.